Following are 14 T cell receptor beta chains from one sample sequenced in a study of graft-versus-host responses after intestinal transplantation (dated by TCRdb to 2020 to 2022). Antigens of these TCRs are unknown. Libraries were built with the immunoSEQ multiplex PCR assay. As stored in TCRdb, this immuneACCESS dataset retains in-frame rearrangements with V and J assigned. A fraction of the clones does not appear; measured against another copy, unresolved V genes explain less than half of the discrepancy, and the remainder lacks a known reason. A total of 90,000 or so clones appear in this sample, about four fifths of them only once. The ten largest clones capture more than 0.8% of the sample. Taken with the paper, the label for time point translates to: cells obtained before transplantation from donor or recipient. The sequencing here drew on unstimulated CD4+ T cells sorted from spleen or lymph node cells, taken before intestinal transplant. The receptors were gathered from a human donor who received an intestinal transplant.

This chain connects TRBV20-1 to TRBJ2-7; D uncertain. The CDR3 loop spans 11 amino acids. Trimming shortened V by 6 bases and J by 3 bases, and 9 bases separated the two germline ends. In germline, CDR1 is DFQATT, CDR2 SNEGSKA (reference sequence). CDR3 sequence reads: CSAPFFYEQYF. As DNA, the CDR3 is TGCAGTGCCCCATTTTTCTACGAGCAGTACTTC.

This clone showed up just a few times. The J gene is TRBJ2-7, the V gene TRBV6-5, with 10 nucleotides matching TRBD1. This CDR3 comprises 14 residues. Germline V gives CDR1 MNHEY, CDR2 SVGAGI. V gave up 6 bases and J gave up 6 bases; unmatched junction bases: 8. CDR3 in DNA: TGTGCCAGCAGCTACCGGGACAGGGGCCTCGAGCAGTACTTC. It codes for CASSYRDRGLEQYF.

This clone was recorded a few times. The chain combines TRBV14 with TRBJ2-5; 11 positions agree with TRBD2. This CDR3 region has 15 residues. Germline V CDR1 and CDR2: SGHDN, FVKESK. The J segment lost 6 bases and the V segment lost 0 bases, leaving 3 bases of the junction unmatched. CDR3: CASSQEPSGRKTQYF. The CDR3 DNA sequence: TGTGCCAGCAGCCAAGAGCCTAGCGGGAGGAAGACCCAGTACTTC.

The chain couples TRBV7-8 to TRBJ2-1, with D tentatively TRBD1 (6 bases). Germline-derived CDR1 and CDR2 are SGHVS and FQNEAQ. Trimming cost V 5 bases and J 9 bases, with 14 bases left between them. The CDR3 totals 13 residues. This CDR3 is CASSTSQGLEQFF. The CDR3 nucleotides read TGTGCCAGCAGCACGTCACAGGGTCTTGAGCAGTTCTTC. Complete variable domain (other parts from reference TRBV7-8 and TRBJ2-1): GAGVSQSPRYKVAKRGQDVALRCDPISGHVSLFWYQQALGQGPEFLTYFQNEAQLDKSGLPSDRFFAERPEGSVSTLKIQRTQQEDSAVYLCASSTSQGLEQFFGPGTRLTVL.

The rearrangement joins TRBV19 to TRBJ2-3, with D perhaps matching TRBD2 (6 bases). The V end was cut by 5 bases, the J end by 4 bases, with 10 bases between. The CDR3 is made up of 13 amino acids. The germline V gene encodes CDR1 LNHDA and CDR2 SQIVND (reference sequence). The CDR3 DNA reads as TGTGCCAGTAGTCGGCTAGCGTCAGATACGCAGTATTTT. This translates into CASSRLASDTQYF.

The chain employs TRBV28 and TRBJ2-1, with 9 bases fitting TRBD1. Germline CDR1 reads MDHEN; CDR2 reads SYDVKM. The CDR3 loop spans 15 amino acids. J was trimmed by 7 bases and V by 4 bases; bases with no gene match: 8. CDR3 region: CASSSPGQGWNEQFF. The CDR3 DNA reads TGTGCCAGCAGTTCTCCTGGACAGGGGTGGAATGAGCAGTTCTTC.

V is TRBV5-1 and J is TRBJ1-3; 7 bases line up with TRBD1. The CDR3 contains 14 residues. CDR1 is SGHRS and CDR2 is YFSETQ in the germline V gene. The junction had 3 bases not matched to a gene; V was cut back by 6 bases and J by 0 bases. Here the CDR3 DNA reads TGCGCCAGCAAAGGGGGCTTCTCTGGAAACACCATATATTTT. Residues: CASKGGFSGNTIYF.

The chain uses TRBV5-1 and TRBJ2-1, with 10 bases identical to TRBD2. Germline V lookup: CDR1 SGHRS, CDR2 YFSETQ. The CDR3 has 14 residues. The junction had 7 bases not matched to a gene; V was cut back by 5 bases and J by 8 bases. In DNA, the CDR3 is TGCGCCAGCAGTTATAGCGGGAGGCCGGATGAGCAGTTCTTC. Translation gives CASSYSGRPDEQFF.

The chain has TRBV20-1 and TRBJ2-3; D is undetermined. CDR3 size: 11 residues. With 7 bases removed from V and 8 bases from J, the gap between germline ends came to 13 bases. Germline lookup yields CDR1 DFQATT and CDR2 SNEGSKA (reference sequence). The CDR3 here is CSVPHPVTQYF. CDR3 bases: TGCAGTGTTCCACACCCCGTTACGCAGTATTTT.

This clone was recorded once. This CDR3 is CASSRRFFVGVNTGELFF. The CDR3 DNA is TGCGCCAGCAGCCGGAGGTTTTTCGTCGGGGTGAACACCGGGGAGCTGTTTTTT. The J gene is TRBJ2-2, the V gene TRBV4-1; tentative D call: TRBD2 (5 bases). The CDR3 extends over 18 amino acids. Germline values: CDR1 MGHRA, CDR2 YSYEKL. V was shortened by 4 bases and J by 1 base, with 19 bases between the two germline ends.

This chain uses TRBV5-1 with TRBJ2-5; maybe TRBD1 (5 bases). The J call is doubtful: the DNA matches TRBJ2-7 better. CDR1 is SGHRS and CDR2 is YFSETQ in the germline V gene. This CDR3 spans 15 amino acids. The CDR3 DNA follows: TGCGCCAGCAGCTTGCCGTCAGGGAATTCCTACGAGCAGTACTTC. Translation: CASSLPSGNSYEQYF.

The J gene is TRBJ2-7, the V gene TRBV19, with unresolved D. Trimming took off 5 bases at V and 2 bases at J, with 13 bases between the two ends. Per germline, CDR1 LNHDA and CDR2 SQIVND (reference sequence). CDR3 length: 14 amino acids. The DNA for the CDR3 is TGTGCCAGTAGTGCCCCGGGTTTAACCTACGAGCAGTACTTC. Protein product: CASSAPGLTYEQYF.

This rearrangement joins TRBV1 to TRBJ1-6; the DNA was not compared with TRBD1, the D call given in the table. TRBV1 is shown as a pseudogene. This CDR3 spans 17 amino acids. CDR3 in amino acids: CTSSQRTWDRGNSPLHF. CDR3 bases: TGCACCAGCAGCCAAAGGACATGGGACAGGGGTAATTCACCCCTCCACTTT.

This rearrangement joins TRBV6-1 to TRBJ2-5; a weak D match, TRBD2 (5 bases). V was shortened by 1 base and J by 5 bases, with 14 bases between the two germline ends. This CDR3 contains 15 residues. The V gene's germline CDR1 is MNHNS and CDR2 SASEGT. The chain's CDR3 is CASSEDGGRAETQYF. For the CDR3, the DNA is TGTGCCAGCAGTGAAGACGGCGGGCGGGCGGAGACCCAGTACTTC.